The sequence of this T cell receptor beta chain was determined in a study of blood T cell repertoires in COVID-19. V lost 3 bases, J lost 1 base, and 9 bases lay in between. Germline lookup yields CDR1 DFQATT and CDR2 SNEGSKA (reference sequence). This CDR3 has 14 residues. TCRdb's table, derived via immunoSEQ multiplex PCR, lists solely in-frame clones and lacks some. This table has 300,000 to 450,000 clones, about 90% appearing once. V is TRBV20-1 and J is TRBJ2-2; tentative D call: TRBD1 (5 bases). This clonotype originated in a woman aged 25 to 39 who had been exposed to COVID-19. Sample: PBMCs or T cells enriched from blood (not recorded which). DNA for the CDR3: TGCAGTGCTAGTCGGCAGGGGAACACCGGGGAGCTGTTTTTT. It encodes CSASRQGNTGELFF.